This T cell receptor beta chain stems from a study of blood T cell repertoires in COVID-19. Assay: immunoSEQ multiplex PCR; the TCRdb copy retains only in-frame clones and omits some. The sample has roughly 300,000 clones, approximately 92% seen once. The V end lost 0 bases, the J end lost 3 bases, and 13 bases lay between the germline ends. The CDR3 totals 15 residues. The germline V gene encodes CDR1 SGHRS and CDR2 YFSETQ. The TCR sequence derives from a woman in her 30s who had recovered from COVID-19. Sequencing input: PBMCs or T cells enriched from blood (not recorded which). The genes are TRBV5-1 and TRBJ2-7; tentatively, D is TRBD2 (5 bases). The CDR3 here is CASSLVLGRLYEQYF. CDR3 coding DNA: TGCGCCAGCAGCTTGGTATTAGGGAGACTCTACGAGCAGTACTTC.